Listed here is a single T cell receptor (beta chain). The data stem from a study of response to subunit inactivated influenza vaccine. TCRdb processed the RT-PCR reads anew with MiXCR; each CDR3 protein has one entry. This sample yields about 570,000 distinct CDR3 sequences, of which roughly 10% are seen a single time; roughly 11% belongs to the top ten. The same data also contributed to another study, on T cells expressing NK-cell markers. That report adds: TCR beta cDNA was generated via 5'RACE template switching incorporating UMIs. Eight donors were sequenced, seven testing HCMV-seropositive and one testing seronegative. Each of over 5 donors carried dominant NKG2C+ clonotypes accounting for about 1.0-8% of CD8+ T cells. These clonotypes also led the CD3+CD56-NKG2C+ fraction in a few donors.

The sequenced sample was PBMCs from blood, obtained on the day of vaccination. This clonotype was sampled from a middle-aged man who received an inactivated influenza vaccine.

The CDR3 spells CASRPDSTEAFF. The CDR3 nucleotides are TGCGCCAGCAGACCCGACAGCACTGAAGCTTTCTTT. The chain uses TRBV5-1 and TRBJ1-1; D may be TRBD1 (5 bases). V was trimmed by 5 bases and J by 4 bases, leaving 9 bases between them. The CDR3 consists of 12 residues. Germline V gene sequence: CDR1 SGHRS, CDR2 YFSETQ.